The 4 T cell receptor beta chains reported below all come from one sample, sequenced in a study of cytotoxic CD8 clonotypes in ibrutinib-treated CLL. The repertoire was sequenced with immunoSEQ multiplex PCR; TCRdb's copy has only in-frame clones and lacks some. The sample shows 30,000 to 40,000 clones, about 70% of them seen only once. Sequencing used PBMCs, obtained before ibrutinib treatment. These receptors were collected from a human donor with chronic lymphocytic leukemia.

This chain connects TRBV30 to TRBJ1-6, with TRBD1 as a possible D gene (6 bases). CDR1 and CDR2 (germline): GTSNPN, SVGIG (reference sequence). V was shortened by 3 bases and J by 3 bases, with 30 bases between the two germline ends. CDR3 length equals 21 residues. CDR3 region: CAWSGQRMVAGVLDYNSPLHF. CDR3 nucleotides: TGTGCCTGGAGCGGACAGAGGATGGTAGCTGGCGTACTCGACTATAATTCACCCCTCCACTTT.

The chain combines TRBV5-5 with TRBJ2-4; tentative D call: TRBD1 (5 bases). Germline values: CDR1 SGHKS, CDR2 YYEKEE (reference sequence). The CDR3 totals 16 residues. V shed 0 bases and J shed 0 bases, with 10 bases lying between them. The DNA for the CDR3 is TGTGCCAGCAGCTTGGAAAGGACAATAGCCAAAAACATTCAGTACTTC. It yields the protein CASSLERTIAKNIQYF. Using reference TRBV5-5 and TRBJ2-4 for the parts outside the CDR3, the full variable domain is DAGVTQSPTHLIKTRGQQVTLRCSPISGHKSVSWYQQVLGQGPQFIFQYYEKEERGRGNFPDRFSARQFPNYSSELNVNALLLGDSALYLCASSLERTIAKNIQYFGAGTRLSVL.

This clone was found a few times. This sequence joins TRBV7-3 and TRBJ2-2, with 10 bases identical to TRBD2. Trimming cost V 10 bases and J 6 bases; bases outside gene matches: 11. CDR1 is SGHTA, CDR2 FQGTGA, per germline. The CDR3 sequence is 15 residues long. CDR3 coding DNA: TGTGCCACCAAAGCCGGGACTAGCGTCGCCGGGGAGCTGTTTTTT. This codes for CATKAGTSVAGELFF. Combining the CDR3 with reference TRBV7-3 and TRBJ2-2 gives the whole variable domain GAGVSQTPSNKVTEKGKYVELRCDPISGHTALYWYRQSLGQGPEFLIYFQGTGAADDSGLPNDRFFAVRPEGSVSTLKIQRTERGDSAVYLCATKAGTSVAGELFFGEGSRLTVL.

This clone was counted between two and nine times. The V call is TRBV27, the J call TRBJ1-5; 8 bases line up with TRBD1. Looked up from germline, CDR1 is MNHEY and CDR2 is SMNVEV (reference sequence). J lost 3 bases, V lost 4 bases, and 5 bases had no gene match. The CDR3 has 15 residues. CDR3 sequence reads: CASSSVDRDNQPQHF. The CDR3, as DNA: TGTGCCAGCAGTTCCGTGGACAGGGACAATCAGCCCCAGCATTTT.